This TCR beta chain came from a study of blood T cell repertoires in COVID-19. Authors' analysis steps: Amplification of reference gene primers provided the estimated nucleated cell counts. Method: immunoSEQ multiplex PCR; TCRdb's copy keeps in-frame clones and lacks some. D and trimming come from the DNA, and the V and J calls and clone size come from that table. This table holds almost 100,000 clones, around nine tenths found once. The source material was peripheral blood. The clonotype originates from a man over 45 with acute or convalescent COVID-19.

The chain's CDR3 is CASSKLKGGPQGYEQYF. CDR3 in DNA: TGTGCCAGCAGTAAACTCAAGGGGGGGCCCCAGGGTTACGAGCAGTACTTC. The V call is TRBV28, the J call TRBJ2-7; D is perhaps TRBD2 (7 bases). The CDR3 length is 17 residues. Per germline, CDR1 MDHEN and CDR2 SYDVKM. V was cut by 5 bases and J by 4 bases, with 24 bases left in between.